Listed below are T cell receptor beta chains from one sample, sequenced in a study of blood T cell repertoires in COVID-19. The protocol was immunoSEQ multiplex PCR, while the TCRdb copy is restricted to in-frame clones and leaves out a portion. The sample includes roughly 170,000 clones, about 78% seen only once; the top ten take roughly 17%. The source material was PBMCs or T cells enriched from blood (not recorded which). All receptors come from a woman between 50 and 59 years old who had recovered from COVID-19. Each CDR3 is given with its conserved first and last residue. The D gene is left open where the match is weak. Clone size is not always given. Where it is, it says once, few, many or a class for expanded clones.

abundance: .; j_gene: TRBJ2-3; v_gene: TRBV5-1; d_gene: .; CDR3aa: CASSLAGRGTDTQYF; CDR3nt: TGCGCCAGCAGCTTGGCAGGTCGCGGCACAGATACGCAGTATTTT
abundance: .; j_gene: TRBJ2-7; v_gene: TRBV3-1/TRBV3-2; d_gene: TRBD1; CDR3aa: CASSQAQGGAYEQYF; CDR3nt: TGTGCCAGCAGCCAGGCACAGGGGGGAGCCTACGAGCAGTACTTC
abundance: .; j_gene: TRBJ1-2; v_gene: TRBV11-2; d_gene: .; CDR3aa: CASSFPAGAGYTF; CDR3nt: TGTGCCAGCAGCTTTCCCGCAGGGGCCGGCTACACCTTC
abundance: .; j_gene: TRBJ2-3; v_gene: TRBV12-5; d_gene: .; CDR3aa: CASGLGQNTDTQYF; CDR3nt: TGTGCTAGTGGTTTGGGGCAGAACACAGATACGCAGTATTTT
abundance: .; j_gene: TRBJ2-7; v_gene: TRBV4-3; d_gene: TRBD1; CDR3aa: CASSQDQGQGYEQYF; CDR3nt: TGCGCCAGCAGCCAAGATCAGGGACAGGGCTACGAGCAGTACTTC
abundance: .; j_gene: TRBJ2-3; v_gene: TRBV19; d_gene: .; CDR3aa: CASTPGVTDTQYF; CDR3nt: TGTGCCAGTACACCCGGGGTCACAGATACGCAGTATTTT
abundance: few; j_gene: TRBJ1-3; v_gene: TRBV29-1; d_gene: .; CDR3aa: CSVEQGNGNTIYF; CDR3nt: TGCAGCGTTGAACAGGGAAATGGAAACACCATATATTTT
abundance: once; j_gene: TRBJ2-3; v_gene: TRBV19; d_gene: TRBD1; CDR3aa: CASSSMDRTQDTQYF; CDR3nt: TGTGCCAGTAGCAGCATGGACAGGACTCAGGATACGCAGTATTTT
abundance: .; j_gene: TRBJ2-7; v_gene: TRBV6-5; d_gene: .; CDR3aa: CASTTSSYEQYF; CDR3nt: TGTGCCAGCACCACGAGCTCCTACGAGCAGTACTTC
abundance: .; j_gene: TRBJ2-2; v_gene: TRBV14; d_gene: .; CDR3aa: CASSRYRVGTGELFF; CDR3nt: TGTGCCAGCAGCCGCTACAGGGTTGGGACCGGGGAGCTGTTTTTT
abundance: .; j_gene: TRBJ2-5; v_gene: TRBV27; d_gene: .; CDR3aa: CASSSAGAETQYF; CDR3nt: TGTGCCAGCAGTTCCGCGGGCGCAGAGACCCAGTACTTC
abundance: .; j_gene: TRBJ2-7; v_gene: TRBV14; d_gene: TRBD2; CDR3aa: CASSQAGLAGVYEQYF; CDR3nt: TGTGCCAGCAGCCAAGCGGGACTAGCGGGAGTCTACGAGCAGTACTTC
abundance: .; j_gene: TRBJ2-7; v_gene: TRBV7-9; d_gene: TRBD2; CDR3aa: CASSFLAGEHEQYF; CDR3nt: TGTGCCAGCAGCTTTTTAGCGGGAGAACACGAGCAGTACTTC
abundance: .; j_gene: TRBJ2-7; v_gene: TRBV4-1; d_gene: .; CDR3aa: CASSQGDTSYEQYF; CDR3nt: TGCGCCAGCAGCCAGGGGGACACCTCCTACGAGCAGTACTTC
abundance: .; j_gene: TRBJ1-1; v_gene: TRBV6-5; d_gene: .; CDR3aa: CASGRGTEAFF; CDR3nt: TGTGCCAGCGGTAGGGGAACTGAAGCTTTCTTT
abundance: few; j_gene: TRBJ1-1; v_gene: TRBV19; d_gene: .; CDR3aa: CASSIGGVGTEAFF; CDR3nt: TGTGCCAGTAGTATCGGGGGGGTTGGCACTGAAGCTTTCTTT
abundance: .; j_gene: TRBJ2-2; v_gene: TRBV5-1; d_gene: .; CDR3aa: CASRNQRGELFF; CDR3nt: TGCGCCAGCAGGAATCAGCGAGGGGAGCTGTTTTTT
abundance: .; j_gene: TRBJ2-1; v_gene: TRBV11-2; d_gene: TRBD2; CDR3aa: CASSRRGGLAAYNEQFF; CDR3nt: TGTGCCAGCAGCCGCCGAGGTGGACTAGCAGCATACAATGAGCAGTTCTTC
abundance: .; j_gene: TRBJ2-1; v_gene: TRBV28; d_gene: TRBD2; CDR3aa: CASSLLGLVDYNEQFF; CDR3nt: TGTGCCAGCAGTTTACTGGGACTAGTCGACTACAATGAGCAGTTCTTC
abundance: once; j_gene: TRBJ2-1; v_gene: TRBV19; d_gene: .; CDR3aa: CASSIAGNEQFF; CDR3nt: TGTGCCAGTAGTATTGCAGGAAATGAGCAGTTCTTC
abundance: .; j_gene: TRBJ1-1; v_gene: TRBV6-5; d_gene: TRBD1; CDR3aa: CASRRTGTNTEAFF; CDR3nt: TGTGCCAGCAGAAGGACAGGGACGAACACTGAAGCTTTCTTT
abundance: .; j_gene: TRBJ1-1; v_gene: TRBV3-1/TRBV3-2; d_gene: .; CDR3aa: CASSQGGGYMNTEAFF; CDR3nt: TGTGCCAGCAGCCAAGGGGGGGGGTACATGAACACTGAAGCTTTCTTT
abundance: .; j_gene: TRBJ1-5; v_gene: TRBV19; d_gene: .; CDR3aa: CASSIGPPSQPQHF; CDR3nt: TGTGCCAGTAGTATAGGTCCACCTAGTCAGCCCCAGCATTTT
abundance: .; j_gene: TRBJ2-1; v_gene: TRBV30; d_gene: .; CDR3aa: CAWRTGGWNEQFF; CDR3nt: TGTGCCTGGAGGACGGGGGGCTGGAATGAGCAGTTCTTC
abundance: .; j_gene: TRBJ2-7; v_gene: TRBV4-3; d_gene: TRBD2; CDR3aa: CASSRDWTSRLYEQYF; CDR3nt: TGCGCCAGCAGCCGCGATTGGACTAGCAGGCTCTACGAGCAGTACTTC
abundance: .; j_gene: TRBJ2-1; v_gene: TRBV28; d_gene: TRBD1; CDR3aa: CASSPTRQGNEQFF; CDR3nt: TGTGCCAGCAGCCCTACCCGACAGGGAAATGAGCAGTTCTTC
abundance: .; j_gene: TRBJ2-7; v_gene: TRBV7-9; d_gene: .; CDR3aa: CASSIDRDSYEQYF; CDR3nt: TGTGCCAGCAGCATAGACCGGGACTCCTACGAGCAGTACTTC
abundance: few; j_gene: TRBJ2-1; v_gene: TRBV12-3/TRBV12-4; d_gene: .; CDR3aa: CASRYSKNEQFF; CDR3nt: TGTGCCAGCAGATACAGTAAGAATGAGCAGTTCTTC
abundance: once; j_gene: TRBJ2-1; v_gene: TRBV7-9; d_gene: TRBD2; CDR3aa: CASSLRSGSSYNEQFF; CDR3nt: TGTGCCAGCAGCCTGCGGAGCGGGAGCTCCTACAATGAGCAGTTCTTC
abundance: once; j_gene: TRBJ2-3; v_gene: TRBV3-1/TRBV3-2; d_gene: .; CDR3aa: CASSQARASDTQYF; CDR3nt: TGTGCCAGCAGCCAAGCTCGAGCGTCAGATACGCAGTATTTT
abundance: few; j_gene: TRBJ2-7; v_gene: TRBV7-9; d_gene: TRBD2; CDR3aa: CASSPRGGGRATEQYF; CDR3nt: TGTGCCAGCAGCCCCCGCGGGGGCGGGAGGGCCACCGAGCAGTACTTC
abundance: .; j_gene: TRBJ2-7; v_gene: TRBV18; d_gene: .; CDR3aa: CASSPDTPYEQYF; CDR3nt: TGTGCCAGCTCACCGGACACCCCCTACGAGCAGTACTTC
abundance: once; j_gene: TRBJ1-2; v_gene: TRBV20-1; d_gene: .; CDR3aa: CSASRPNGEGYTF; CDR3nt: TGCAGTGCTAGTCGTCCGAACGGGGAGGGCTACACCTTC
abundance: once; j_gene: TRBJ2-5; v_gene: TRBV3-1/TRBV3-2; d_gene: .; CDR3aa: CASSQDRETQYF; CDR3nt: TGTGCCAGCAGCCAAGACAGAGAGACCCAGTACTTC
abundance: .; j_gene: TRBJ2-5; v_gene: TRBV11-2; d_gene: .; CDR3aa: CASSALGSGAQGTQYF; CDR3nt: TGTGCCAGCAGCGCCCTGGGTTCGGGAGCCCAAGGGACCCAGTACTTC
abundance: .; j_gene: TRBJ1-1; v_gene: TRBV18; d_gene: .; CDR3aa: CASSPNSMNTEAFF; CDR3nt: TGTGCCAGCTCACCAAACAGCATGAACACTGAAGCTTTCTTT
abundance: .; j_gene: TRBJ1-5; v_gene: TRBV2; d_gene: TRBD1; CDR3aa: CASSETGGSQPQHF; CDR3nt: TGTGCCAGCAGTGAGACAGGGGGCAGTCAGCCCCAGCATTTT
abundance: .; j_gene: TRBJ2-7; v_gene: TRBV7-9; d_gene: TRBD2; CDR3aa: CASSLILAGDGEQYF; CDR3nt: TGTGCCAGCAGCTTAATCCTAGCGGGAGACGGTGAGCAGTACTTC
abundance: .; j_gene: TRBJ2-5; v_gene: TRBV27; d_gene: .; CDR3aa: CASSLSRARGETQYF; CDR3nt: TGTGCCAGCAGTTTATCGCGGGCCCGTGGTGAGACCCAGTACTTC
abundance: .; j_gene: TRBJ1-1; v_gene: TRBV29-1; d_gene: .; CDR3aa: CSVEGSSGVNTEAFF; CDR3nt: TGCAGCGTTGAAGGGTCCTCAGGTGTCAACACTGAAGCTTTCTTT
abundance: .; j_gene: TRBJ1-2; v_gene: TRBV6-5; d_gene: .; CDR3aa: CASSYSRGGGYGYTF; CDR3nt: TGTGCCAGCAGTTACTCGAGGGGGGGCGGCTATGGCTACACCTTC
abundance: .; j_gene: TRBJ2-5; v_gene: TRBV7-8; d_gene: TRBD1; CDR3aa: CASSIHTGGRETQYF; CDR3nt: TGTGCCAGCAGCATCCATACAGGGGGCAGGGAGACCCAGTACTTC
abundance: .; j_gene: TRBJ1-1; v_gene: TRBV3-1/TRBV3-2; d_gene: .; CDR3aa: CASSPRDGSTEAFF; CDR3nt: TGTGCCAGCAGCCCGAGGGATGGGAGCACTGAAGCTTTCTTT
abundance: .; j_gene: TRBJ2-1; v_gene: TRBV3-1/TRBV3-2; d_gene: .; CDR3aa: CASSQSGQANEQFF; CDR3nt: TGTGCCAGCAGCCAAAGCGGGCAAGCAAATGAGCAGTTCTTC
abundance: .; j_gene: TRBJ2-3; v_gene: TRBV7-9; d_gene: .; CDR3aa: CASSPGQTSTDTQYF; CDR3nt: TGTGCCAGCAGCCCCGGACAAACTAGCACAGATACGCAGTATTTT